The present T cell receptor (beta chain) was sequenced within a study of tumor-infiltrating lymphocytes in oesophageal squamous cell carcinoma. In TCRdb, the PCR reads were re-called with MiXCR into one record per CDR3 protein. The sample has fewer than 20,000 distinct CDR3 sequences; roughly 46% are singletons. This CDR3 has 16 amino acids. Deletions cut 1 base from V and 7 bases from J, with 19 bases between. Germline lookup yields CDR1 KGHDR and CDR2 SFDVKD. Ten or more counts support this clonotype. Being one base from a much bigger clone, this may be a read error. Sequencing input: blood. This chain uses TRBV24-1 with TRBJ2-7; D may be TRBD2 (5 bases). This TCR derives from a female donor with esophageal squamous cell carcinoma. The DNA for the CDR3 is TGTGCCACCAGTGATTTCCCGGGGAGCTCCTACAATGAGCAGTACTTC. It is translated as CATSDFPGSSYNEQYF.